This TCR beta chain stems from a study of Ad26.COV2.S vaccination and SARS-CoV-2 variants. The CDR3 has 15 residues. Trimming shortened V by 1 base and J by 0 bases, and 9 bases separated the two germline ends. The germline V gene encodes CDR1 KGHSH and CDR2 LQKENI. As to treatment: around 19 received Ad26.COV2.S at low or high dose, single or two shots; about five received placebo; per-sample allocation not given. Samples analyzed were those drawn on day 63 after the first vaccine or placebo injection. Using immunoSEQ multiplex PCR, the repertoire was profiled, and TCRdb retains in-frame clones only, with some absent. This table holds roughly 380,000 clones, about nine tenths found once.

The input for sequencing was peripheral blood, taken in a trial of Ad26.COV2.S vaccine versus placebo. The chain recombines TRBV18 with TRBJ1-2; tentative D call: TRBD1 (5 bases). The source of this sequence is a person aged 18-65 years who received the Ad26.COV2.S COVID-19 vaccine or a placebo. The CDR3 loop reads CASSPQEGSNYGYTF. CDR3 DNA: TGTGCCAGCTCACCACAGGAGGGGTCTAACTATGGCTACACCTTC.